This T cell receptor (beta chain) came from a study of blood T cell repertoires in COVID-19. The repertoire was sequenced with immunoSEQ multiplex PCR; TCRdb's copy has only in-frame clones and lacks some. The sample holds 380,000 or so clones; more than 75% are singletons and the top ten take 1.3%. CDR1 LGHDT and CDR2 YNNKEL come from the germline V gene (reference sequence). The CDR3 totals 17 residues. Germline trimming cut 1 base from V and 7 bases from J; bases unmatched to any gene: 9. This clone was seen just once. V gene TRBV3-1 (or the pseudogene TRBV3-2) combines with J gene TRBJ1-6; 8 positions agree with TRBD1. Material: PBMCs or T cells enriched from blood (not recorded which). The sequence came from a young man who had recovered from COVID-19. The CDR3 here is CASSQGSGGLRNSPLHF. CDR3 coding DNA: TGTGCCAGCAGCCAAGGGTCAGGGGGCTTGAGGAATTCACCCCTCCACTTT.